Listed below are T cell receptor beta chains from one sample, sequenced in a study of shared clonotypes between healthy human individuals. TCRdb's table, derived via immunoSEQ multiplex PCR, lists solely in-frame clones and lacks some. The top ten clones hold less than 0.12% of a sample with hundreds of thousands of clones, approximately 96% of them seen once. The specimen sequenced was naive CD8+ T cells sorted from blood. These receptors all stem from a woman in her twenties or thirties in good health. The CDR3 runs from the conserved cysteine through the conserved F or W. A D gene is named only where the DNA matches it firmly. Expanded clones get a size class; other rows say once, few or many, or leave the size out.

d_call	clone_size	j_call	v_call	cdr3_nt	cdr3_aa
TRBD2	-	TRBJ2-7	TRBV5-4	TGTGCCAGCAGCATGCAGACTAGCTATTATAGCGCTACCTACGAGCAGTACTTC	CASSMQTSYYSATYEQYF
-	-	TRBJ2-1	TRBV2	TGTGCCCCCCAGAGTAGGTCCTACAATGAGCAGTTCTTC	CAPQSRSYNEQFF
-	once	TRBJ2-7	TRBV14	TGTGCCAGCAGCCAAGTGAAGAGGTTCGAGCAGTACTTC	CASSQVKRFEQYF
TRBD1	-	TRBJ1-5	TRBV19	TGTGCCAGTAGTATAGGACAGGGTTTCAATCAGCCCCAGCATTTT	CASSIGQGFNQPQHF
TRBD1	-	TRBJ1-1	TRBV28	TGTGCCAGCAGTCTCGACTGGGGACAGCGTGAAGCTTTCTTT	CASSLDWGQREAFF
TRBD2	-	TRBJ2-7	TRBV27	TGTGCCAGCAATATAGCGGGAGGGCCCCCTGACGAGCAGTACTTC	CASNIAGGPPDEQYF
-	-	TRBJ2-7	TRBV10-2	TGCGCCAGCAGTGGGTCCTATACAGGGCTGGAGCAGTACTTC	CASSGSYTGLEQYF
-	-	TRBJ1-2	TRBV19	TGTGCCAGTAGTGGCGAGGGTGGCTACACCTTC	CASSGEGGYTF
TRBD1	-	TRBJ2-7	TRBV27	TGTGCCAGCACCCTCGGGACAGGGGTCGGCGAGCAGTACTTC	CASTLGTGVGEQYF
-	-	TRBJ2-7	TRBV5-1	TGCGCCAGCAGCTTGGAACAGAGGTCCTACGAGCAGTACTTC	CASSLEQRSYEQYF